Each of the 21 T cell receptor beta chains below was sequenced from the same sample in a study of blood T cell repertoires in COVID-19. Assay used: immunoSEQ multiplex PCR; TCRdb lists only in-frame clones, some missing. Among about 670,000 clones listed, about 87% were seen once. Specimen: peripheral blood. These TCRs come from a woman between 18 and 29 years old with acute or convalescent COVID-19.

The chain joins TRBV7-9 to TRBJ1-1; D gene ambiguous. The V end lost 4 bases, the J end lost 4 bases, and 10 bases lay between the germline ends. The CDR3 spans 13 residues. Germline CDR1 reads SEHNR; CDR2 reads FQNEAQ (reference sequence). CDR3 coding DNA: TGTGCCAGCAGCTCCCCCCGGGGCACTGAAGCTTTCTTT. Protein: CASSSPRGTEAFF.

This chain links TRBV7-9 with TRBJ1-1; D might be TRBD1 (6 bases). CDR3 length: 16 residues. V shed 3 bases and J shed 1 base, with 15 bases lying between them. Germline lookup yields CDR1 SEHNR and CDR2 FQNEAQ (reference sequence). The CDR3 region has the DNA TGTGCCAGCAGCTTGGGGGCCGGGACGGGGAACACTGAAGCTTTCTTT. Residues: CASSLGAGTGNTEAFF.

Comments on this clone: Its ends do not fully match the called genes, so a read error is possible. V gene TRBV5-1 combines with J gene TRBJ2-3; 12 bases line up with TRBD2. Germline CDR1 and CDR2: SGHRS and YFSETQ. CDR3 length: 13 residues. The CDR3 loop is CASSLRTSGVRVF. The CDR3, as DNA: TGCGCCAGCAGCCTTCGGACTAGCGGGGTGAGAGTCTTT.

The chain couples TRBV11-2 to TRBJ2-1; D is unresolved. The CDR3 totals 14 residues. Trimming took off 5 bases at V and 4 bases at J, with 12 bases between the two ends. The germline V gene has CDR1 SGHAT and CDR2 FQNNGV. The DNA of the CDR3 is TGTGCCAGCAGCCCTAACAGAAAATACAATGAGCAGTTCTTC. The encoded protein is CASSPNRKYNEQFF.

The chain uses TRBV7-2 and TRBJ1-1, with TRBD1 matching 7 bases. Germline assignment: CDR1 SGHTA and CDR2 FQGNSA. With 10 bases clipped from V and 3 bases from J, the junction kept 8 bases outside the gene matches. This CDR3 contains 13 residues. CDR3 nucleotides: TGTGCCACTCCGGGACAGCTCTACACTGAAGCTTTCTTT. Protein product: CATPGQLYTEAFF.

The rearrangement uses TRBV6-2 or TRBV6-3 and TRBJ1-1; D uncertain. V lost 2 bases and J lost 1, with 14 bases in between. CDR3 length equals 16 residues. Germline loops: CDR1 MNHEY, CDR2 SVGEGT. The CDR3 DNA follows: TGTGCCAGCAGTTACCACCTGACGGGGTCGAACACTGAAGCTTTCTTT. Translation: CASSYHLTGSNTEAFF.

CDR3 residues: CASSQDLSRGQGVTQYF. As DNA, the CDR3 is TGCGCCAGCAGCCAAGATCTGTCCAGGGGGCAGGGAGTTACCCAGTACTTC. The genes are TRBV4-1 and TRBJ2-5, with TRBD1 matching 8 bases. This CDR3 contains 17 residues. V was pared by 0 bases and J by 8 bases, with 14 bases of the junction left unmatched. Germline loops: CDR1 MGHRA, CDR2 YSYEKL.

The chain has TRBV19 and TRBJ2-1; D remains ambiguous. Deletions cut 3 bases from V and 5 bases from J, with 11 bases between. The CDR3 consists of 14 residues. Germline loops: CDR1 LNHDA, CDR2 SQIVND (reference sequence). The CDR3 coding sequence is TGTGCCAGTAGTATCTTTCGGCAGGACAATGAGCAGTTCTTC. Translating gives CASSIFRQDNEQFF.

The CDR3 DNA reads TGTGCCAGCAGCCCAAGTTGGGCAACATCTGGAAACACCATATATTTT. Translated: CASSPSWATSGNTIYF. The chain recombines TRBV3-1 (or the pseudogene TRBV3-2) with TRBJ1-3; no clear D gene. The CDR3 length is 16 residues. The germline V gene encodes CDR1 LGHDT and CDR2 YNNKEL (reference sequence). Trimming took off 4 bases at V and 1 base at J, with 14 bases between the two ends.

This clone was seen only once. In DNA, the CDR3 is TGTGCCAGCAGTTTAACACACCCGATGAGGGAGACCCAGTACTTC. It yields the protein CASSLTHPMRETQYF. V usage is TRBV27 and J usage is TRBJ2-5; unclear D gene. The CDR3 sequence is 15 residues long. The V and J ends lost 2 bases and 5 bases respectively, with 15 bases between them. The V gene's germline CDR1 is MNHEY and CDR2 SMNVEV (reference sequence).

The chain couples TRBV21-1 to TRBJ2-7; the table's D call TRBD2 went unverified against the DNA. TRBV21-1 is recorded as a pseudogene. CDR3 length equals 16 residues. The CDR3 DNA follows: TGTGCCAGCAGCGTCCGCCTAGCGGGGGGGCAGTACGAGCAGTACTTC. Translated, it gives CASSVRLAGGQYEQYF.

A word on this clone: Other DNA sequences from this sample encode an identical CDR3 as well. This chain connects TRBV5-1 to TRBJ1-2, with D unclear. The CDR3 runs 14 residues. Trimming pared 1 base from V and 2 bases from J, leaving 9 bases between. From germline, CDR1 is SGHRS and CDR2 YFSETQ. The CDR3 DNA is TGCGCCAGCAGCTTGACGGGATCAAACTATGGCTACACCTTC. It is translated as CASSLTGSNYGYTF.

The genes are TRBV10-3 and TRBJ2-3; 7 nucleotides align to TRBD2. Germline trimming cut 6 bases from V and 1 base from J; bases unmatched to any gene: 10. Per germline, CDR1 ENHRY and CDR2 SYGVKD. CDR3 size: 16 residues. The CDR3 protein is CAISREAGRGTDTQYF. CDR3 in DNA: TGTGCCATCAGCCGGGAGGCAGGGCGAGGCACAGATACGCAGTATTTT.

The chain uses TRBV30 and TRBJ2-7; 8 nucleotides match TRBD1. CDR1 and CDR2 from the germline V gene are GTSNPN and SVGIG (reference sequence). This CDR3 has 14 amino acids. J was trimmed by 4 bases and V by 1 base; bases with no gene match: 6. The CDR3 is CAWSARGQEYEQYF. CDR3 in DNA: TGTGCCTGGAGTGCGAGGGGACAGGAATACGAGCAGTACTTC.

The chain links TRBV5-1 to TRBJ2-7; 7 bases are shared with TRBD1. The CDR3 extends over 17 amino acids. Looked up from germline, CDR1 is SGHRS and CDR2 is YFSETQ. Trimming took 0 bases from V and 0 from J; bases not matched to a gene: 9. CDR3 loop: CASSLASLGGASYEQYF. The CDR3 nucleotides read TGCGCCAGCAGCTTGGCCAGTTTAGGGGGCGCCTCCTACGAGCAGTACTTC.

This chain links TRBV19 with TRBJ1-1, with a possible D match to TRBD1 (6 bases). This CDR3 contains 14 residues. V dropped 3 bases and J dropped 3 bases, with 11 bases sitting between them. The germline V gene encodes CDR1 LNHDA and CDR2 SQIVND (reference sequence). Here the CDR3 reads CASSIFTGHTEAFF. The CDR3 bases are TGTGCCAGTAGTATTTTCACAGGGCACACTGAAGCTTTCTTT.

This clone was counted between two and nine times. The chain uses TRBV7-9 and TRBJ1-1; the D is unclear. V lost 3 bases and J lost 3, with 5 bases in between. The CDR3 has 12 amino acids. The germline V gene encodes CDR1 SEHNR and CDR2 FQNEAQ (reference sequence). The CDR3 reads CASSLEDTEAFF. In DNA form, the CDR3 reads TGTGCCAGCAGCTTGGAGGACACTGAAGCTTTCTTT.

The gene calls are TRBV3-1 (or the pseudogene TRBV3-2) and TRBJ1-6; weak D call: TRBD1 (5 bases). V shed 0 bases and J shed 9 bases, with 12 bases lying between them. CDR1 is LGHDT and CDR2 is YNNKEL in the germline V gene (reference sequence). The CDR3 contains 15 residues. The CDR3 sequence is CASSQEPGGGSPLHF. CDR3 coding DNA: TGTGCCAGCAGCCAAGAACCGGGGGGGGGTTCACCCCTCCACTTT.

The CDR3 coding sequence is TGTGCCAGCAGGCCCACCGGGACTAGTTGGCTAGATACGCAGTATTTT. Translation gives CASRPTGTSWLDTQYF. This chain uses TRBV11-2 with TRBJ2-3, with 8 bases lining up with TRBD2. Looked up from germline, CDR1 is SGHAT and CDR2 is FQNNGV. J lost 5 bases, V lost 6 bases, and 13 bases had no gene match. The CDR3 contains 16 residues.

V is TRBV5-1 and J is TRBJ1-2, with D maybe TRBD1 (5 bases). From germline, CDR1 is SGHRS and CDR2 YFSETQ. This CDR3 is 12 amino acids long. V gave up 4 bases and J gave up 6 bases, with 10 bases separating them. The CDR3 sequence is CASSISGNGYTF. CDR3 nucleotide sequence: TGCGCCAGCAGCATTTCAGGGAATGGCTACACCTTC.

This clone was recorded once. This rearrangement joins TRBV6-5 to TRBJ2-2, with 7 positions matching TRBD2. The CDR3 extends over 16 amino acids. CDR1 and CDR2 from the germline V gene are MNHEY and SVGAGI. Trimming took 2 bases from V and 4 from J; bases not matched to a gene: 7. CDR3 DNA sequence: TGTGCCAGCAGTTACGGCTGGGGGGAGGGCACCGGGGAGCTGTTTTTT. Translated, it gives CASSYGWGEGTGELFF.